One and the same sample provided the 4 T cell receptor beta chains below, sequenced in a study of T cell responses to AZD1222 COVID-19 vaccine. Repertoires were generated with immunoSEQ multiplex PCR, while TCRdb's copy carries only in-frame clones and drops some. The table shows approximately 100,000 clones, with approximately 90% occurring only once. The source was peripheral blood, collected on day 0 of AZD1222 vaccination. All receptors come from an adult in good health.

This clone was counted a few times. The chain uses TRBV3-1 (or the pseudogene TRBV3-2) and TRBJ2-2, with 9 bases matching TRBD1. Germline CDR1 and CDR2: LGHDT and YNNKEL (reference sequence). CDR3 size: 18 residues. V was clipped by 4 bases and J by 6 bases; unmatched bases: 15. The CDR3 DNA is TGTGCCAGCAGCCGGAATCGCCTGTGGGACAGGGACCCCGGGGAGCTGTTTTTT. This codes for CASSRNRLWDRDPGELFF.

The chain joins TRBV10-3 to TRBJ2-1; 11 bases fit TRBD2. V lost 3 bases to trimming and J lost 8 bases; unmatched junction nucleotides: 6. Germline assignment: CDR1 ENHRY and CDR2 SYGVKD. CDR3 length: 15 residues. CDR3 amino acids: CAISEIAGGIYEQFF. The CDR3 DNA reads as TGTGCCATCAGTGAAATAGCGGGGGGGATTTATGAGCAGTTCTTC.

The V and J genes are TRBV5-1 and TRBJ2-7; 7 bases fit TRBD1. Looked up from germline, CDR1 is SGHRS and CDR2 is YFSETQ. V shed 0 bases, J shed 2 bases, and the junction held 8 bases outside the gene matches. This CDR3 region has 16 residues. The CDR3 protein is CASSLGQGSGTYEQYF. CDR3 in DNA: TGCGCCAGCAGCTTGGGACAGGGTTCGGGGACCTACGAGCAGTACTTC.

This chain links TRBV7-9 with TRBJ1-5; no clear D. The CDR3 length is 12 residues. V dropped 3 bases and J dropped 5 bases, with 5 bases sitting between them. CDR1 is SEHNR, CDR2 FQNEAQ, per germline (reference sequence). The CDR3 spells CASSLADQPQHF. The CDR3 DNA is TGTGCCAGCAGCTTGGCAGATCAGCCCCAGCATTTT.